A selection of T cell receptor beta chains follows, all from one sample in a study of blood T cell repertoires in COVID-19. TCRdb keeps only in-frame clones here, not all; method: immunoSEQ multiplex PCR. The table has 97,000 or so clones, approximately 80% seen once. The sample comprised peripheral blood. The receptors originated from a man in his sixties with acute or convalescent COVID-19. CDR3s include the opening cysteine and the closing phenylalanine or tryptophan. The order of the fields is D gene, J gene, clone size, V gene, CDR3 DNA, CDR3 protein. A D gene is named only where the DNA matches it firmly. Expanded clones are given a class, and other clones once, few, many or no size at all.

>TRBD1|TRBJ2-3|few|TRBV5-1
TGCGCCAGCACCTCGGGACAGGGCTCGTCGCAGTATTTT
CASTSGQGSSQYF
>-|TRBJ1-2|-|TRBV24-1
TGTGCCACCAGTGATTCCCGGGACTATGGCTACACCTTC
CATSDSRDYGYTF
>-|TRBJ2-1|once|TRBV24-1
TGTGCCACCAGTGATCCGACTAAAAATGAGCAGTTCTTC
CATSDPTKNEQFF
>TRBD1|TRBJ1-2|-|TRBV19
TGTGCCAGTAGTATGCCCGGACAGGGGGGGGAAAGAGACTATGGCTACACCTTC
CASSMPGQGGERDYGYTF
>-|TRBJ1-1|-|TRBV5-6
TGTGCCAGCAGCTCGGGTTCACGGGTCGCAACAACTCACGGGGAAGCTTTCTTT
CASSSGSRVATTHGEAFF
>TRBD2|TRBJ2-5|once|TRBV5-6
TGTGCCAGCAGCTTGGGGACTAGCGGGGCCCAAGAGACCCAGTACTTC
CASSLGTSGAQETQYF
>TRBD1|TRBJ1-6|-|TRBV6-5
TGTGCCAGCAGTTCCGGACAGGGTACTTCACCCCTCCACTTT
CASSSGQGTSPLHF
>TRBD1|TRBJ2-5|-|TRBV10-3
TGTGCCATCAGTCCAACCGGGACAGGGGGCGAGACCCAGTACTTC
CAISPTGTGGETQYF
>-|TRBJ1-2|-|TRBV28
TGTGCCAGCAGTTTAGAGGTGGGGAACGGGAGTGGCTACACCTTC
CASSLEVGNGSGYTF
>-|TRBJ2-3|once|TRBV30
TGTGCCTCCAACCGAGGCGGATTCACAGATACGCAGTATTTT
CASNRGGFTDTQYF
>-|TRBJ2-5|-|TRBV23-1
TGCGCCAGCAGTCAATCTCGGACAGTTCAAGAGACCCAGTACTTC
CASSQSRTVQETQYF
>-|TRBJ2-1|-|TRBV7-9
TGTGCCAGCAGCCCTCCGTACGGGAGAGCCACCTACAATGAGCAGTTCTTC
CASSPPYGRATYNEQFF
>-|TRBJ2-1|-|TRBV6-2/TRBV6-3
TGTGCCAGCAGTTACCTTATGAGGGAGAACTCCTACAATGAGCAGTTCTTC
CASSYLMRENSYNEQFF
>-|TRBJ2-3|-|TRBV2
TGTGCCAGCAATCTCGGCCCGGAGGATACGCAGTATTTT
CASNLGPEDTQYF
>TRBD1|TRBJ2-6|once|TRBV19
TGTGCCAGTAGTTGGACAGGCTTCCACTCTGGGGCCAACGTCCTGACTTTC
CASSWTGFHSGANVLTF
>-|TRBJ1-3|-|TRBV19
TGTGCCAGTAGTGGCGGTGAAAGCTCTGGAAACACCATATATTTT
CASSGGESSGNTIYF
>TRBD2|TRBJ2-1|once|TRBV5-1
TGCGCCAGCAGCCGACTAGCAGGGAATGAGCAGTTCTTC
CASSRLAGNEQFF
>TRBD1|TRBJ1-1|many|TRBV3-1/TRBV3-2
TGTGCCAGCAGCTCTACAGGGGCGAACACTGAAGCTTTCTTT
CASSSTGANTEAFF
>-|TRBJ1-3|-|TRBV7-9
TGTGCCAGCACCTTGGACGGTGGAAACACCATATATTTT
CASTLDGGNTIYF
>-|TRBJ1-3|once|TRBV7-2
TGTGCCAGCAGCCCGGGGGCGGGAGACACCATATATTTT
CASSPGAGDTIYF
>-|TRBJ1-4|once|TRBV29-1
TGCAGCGTGGCAGTGTCGAATGAAAAACTGTTTTTT
CSVAVSNEKLFF
>TRBD1|TRBJ2-2|-|TRBV6-5
TGTGCCAGCAGAGGACAGGGGAACACCGGGGAGCTGTTTTTT
CASRGQGNTGELFF
>-|TRBJ2-1|once|TRBV29-1
TGCAGCGTTGACGTCCCGGGGTTCAATGAGCAGTTCTTC
CSVDVPGFNEQFF
>-|TRBJ1-4|-|TRBV5-8
TGTGCCAGCAGCGCGGGGGGGGCAACTAATGAAAAACTGTTTTTT
CASSAGGATNEKLFF
>-|TRBJ2-1|-|TRBV19
TGTGCCAGTAGTATGTCGCTAGTGGATGAGCAGTTCTTC
CASSMSLVDEQFF
>-|TRBJ1-5|-|TRBV11-2
TGTGCCAGCAGCCTTACAGGGTTCAATCAGCCCCAGCATTTT
CASSLTGFNQPQHF
>-|TRBJ2-3|-|TRBV30
TGTGCCTGGAGTCCACTAACAGATACGCAGTATTTT
CAWSPLTDTQYF
>-|TRBJ2-1|few|TRBV6-5
TGTGCCAGCAGTACCCCGGGGGTTACCTACAATGAGCAGTTCTTC
CASSTPGVTYNEQFF
>-|TRBJ1-4|-|TRBV14
TGTGCCAGCAGCCAAGTAAGGAAGGGGATTAATGAAAAACTGTTTTTT
CASSQVRKGINEKLFF
>-|TRBJ2-6|-|TRBV28
TGTGCCAGCAGTTTAGTCTTAACAGGGGCCAACGTCCTGACTTTC
CASSLVLTGANVLTF
>-|TRBJ1-6|-|TRBV11-2
TGTGCCAGCAGCTTAAGAGGAGGGGATTCACCCCTCCACTTT
CASSLRGGDSPLHF
>TRBD1|TRBJ1-2|-|TRBV30
TGTGCCTGGAGAGCTCTGGGACAGGGGTATGACGACTATGGCTACACCTTC
CAWRALGQGYDDYGYTF
>-|TRBJ1-4|-|TRBV2
TGTGCCAGCAGCCCCGATGGTGCGGGGTCTAATGAAAAACTGTTTTTT
CASSPDGAGSNEKLFF
>-|TRBJ1-5|-|TRBV3-1/TRBV3-2
TGTGCCAGCAGCCAAGCGGTACAGACCAATCAGCCCCAGCATTTT
CASSQAVQTNQPQHF
>-|TRBJ1-1|-|TRBV7-9
TGTGCCAGCAGACCAACTCTGAACACTGAAGCTTTCTTT
CASRPTLNTEAFF
>-|TRBJ2-3|once|TRBV7-2
TGTGCCAGCAGCTTAGTTGTAGGGGGGGCAGATACGCAGTATTTT
CASSLVVGGADTQYF
>-|TRBJ1-6|-|TRBV9
TGTGCCAGCAGCGCCCGGACAGAGGATTCACCCCTCCACTTT
CASSARTEDSPLHF
>TRBD2|TRBJ2-2|-|TRBV29-1
TGCAGCGTTGAAGTCCGGGAGGACACCGGGGAGCTGTTTTTT
CSVEVREDTGELFF
>TRBD1|TRBJ1-2|-|TRBV6-5
TGTGCCAGCGGGTCCCCGGGACAGGGTTGCACCTTC
CASGSPGQGCTF
>-|TRBJ1-1|-|TRBV11-2
TGTGCCAGCAGCTTAGAGGCGGGGAACACTGAAGCTTTCTTT
CASSLEAGNTEAFF
>-|TRBJ1-5|few|TRBV10-2
TGCGCCAGCAGCCGGGACACCAATCAGCCCCAGCATTTT
CASSRDTNQPQHF
>TRBD1|TRBJ2-1|-|TRBV7-8
TGTGCCAGCAGTTGGCCTCGGGACAGAGGGCCCAATGAGCAGTTCTTC
CASSWPRDRGPNEQFF
>-|TRBJ1-2|few|TRBV19
TGTGCCAGTAGTATAGATTTATTTGGCTACACCTTC
CASSIDLFGYTF
>TRBD1|TRBJ1-6|few|TRBV3-1/TRBV3-2
TGTGCCAGCAACCCGTCAGGGGGAGGAAATTCACCCCTCCACTTT
CASNPSGGGNSPLHF
>-|TRBJ1-6|-|TRBV5-1
TGCGCCAGCAGCTTGGAGGGGGATTCACCCCTCCACTTT
CASSLEGDSPLHF
>-|TRBJ2-1|few|TRBV6-5
TGTGCCAGCGTTTCTCAACAGAATGAGCAGTTCTTC
CASVSQQNEQFF
>-|TRBJ1-5|-|TRBV5-1
TGCGCCAGCAGCTTGGAAGGGCCGGGGGAGCCCCAGCATTTT
CASSLEGPGEPQHF
>-|TRBJ2-7|few|TRBV2
TGTGCCAGCAGCAAAGAACGGGGCGAGCAGTACTTC
CASSKERGEQYF
>-|TRBJ1-1|-|TRBV5-6
TGTGCCAGCAGCTCGTTCTTACGAGTTATGAACACTGAAGCTTTCTTT
CASSSFLRVMNTEAFF
>TRBD1|TRBJ2-3|few|TRBV6-2/TRBV6-3
TGTGCCAGCAGTTGGGCGACAGGGGCTACGCAGTATTTT
CASSWATGATQYF
>-|TRBJ1-2|-|TRBV19
TGTGCCAGTAGTCCCCAGGGATTTTATGGCTACACCTTC
CASSPQGFYGYTF
>-|TRBJ2-5|-|TRBV7-6
TGTGCCAGCAGCCCCAAGGCAGGGTATCAAGAGACCCAGTACTTC
CASSPKAGYQETQYF
>TRBD1|TRBJ1-2|-|TRBV19
TGTGCCAGTAGTCACCGGGACAGGGTCTATGGCTACACCTTC
CASSHRDRVYGYTF
>-|TRBJ1-1|-|TRBV11-2
TGTGCCAGCAGCTTCGGACAGAACGCGAACACTGAAGCTTTCTTT
CASSFGQNANTEAFF